The next 2 T cell receptor beta chains were all read from a single sample in a study of T cells in pancreatic ductal adenocarcinoma. No neoadjuvant therapy was given to the selected pancreatic ductal adenocarcinoma patients before their surgery. Measured with immunoSEQ multiplex PCR; TCRdb has only the in-frame clones, and not every one. The sample has some 2,500 clones; 84% are singletons. Sequencing input: pancreatic tumor tissue. The origin of the receptors is a human donor with pancreatic ductal adenocarcinoma.

This clone was recorded once. The gene calls are TRBV6-5 and TRBJ1-1, with 10 bases fitting TRBD1. Germline assignment: CDR1 MNHEY and CDR2 SVGAGI. V was pared by 5 bases and J by 5 bases, with 8 bases of the junction left unmatched. The CDR3 is 15 residues long. The CDR3 DNA reads as TGTGCCAGCAGTCGTCCCGGGACAGGGGATACTGAAGCTTTCTTT. Its protein is CASSRPGTGDTEAFF.

This chain uses TRBV28 with TRBJ2-1; D is possibly TRBD1 (5 bases). V was trimmed by 6 bases and J by 7 bases, leaving 19 bases between them. This CDR3 comprises 15 residues. CDR1 is MDHEN and CDR2 is SYDVKM in the germline V gene. CDR3 sequence reads: CASRPLSGLSNEQFF. Here the CDR3 DNA reads TGTGCCAGCAGGCCTCTTTCAGGGTTATCAAATGAGCAGTTCTTC.